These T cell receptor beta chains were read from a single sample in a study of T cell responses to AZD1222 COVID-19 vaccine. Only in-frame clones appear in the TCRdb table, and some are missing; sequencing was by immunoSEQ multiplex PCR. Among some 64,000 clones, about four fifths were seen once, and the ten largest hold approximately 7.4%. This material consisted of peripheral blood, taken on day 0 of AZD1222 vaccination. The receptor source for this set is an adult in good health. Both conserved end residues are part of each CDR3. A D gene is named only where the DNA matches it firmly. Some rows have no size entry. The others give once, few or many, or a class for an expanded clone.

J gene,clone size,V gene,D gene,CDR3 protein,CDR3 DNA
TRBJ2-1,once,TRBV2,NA,CASSFNNHNEQFF,TGTGCCAGCAGTTTTAACAACCACAATGAGCAGTTCTTC
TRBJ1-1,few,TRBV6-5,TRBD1,CASTLTGGRTEAFF,TGTGCCAGCACCCTGACAGGGGGCAGGACTGAAGCTTTCTTT
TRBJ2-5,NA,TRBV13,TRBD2,CASSPRLAGLQETQYF,TGTGCCAGCAGCCCAAGACTAGCGGGGCTGCAAGAGACCCAGTACTTC
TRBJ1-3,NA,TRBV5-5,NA,CASSLGMRFSGNTIYF,TGTGCCAGCAGCTTGGGTATGCGATTCTCTGGAAACACCATATATTTT
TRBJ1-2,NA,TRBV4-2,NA,CASSHIQTGSYGYTF,TGTGCCAGCAGCCATATACAGACAGGTTCTTATGGCTACACCTTC
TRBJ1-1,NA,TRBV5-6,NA,CASSRRQVRNTEAFF,TGTGCCAGCAGCAGAAGACAGGTCCGGAACACTGAAGCTTTCTTT
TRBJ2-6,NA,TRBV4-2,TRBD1,CASSPRTGEPSGANVLTF,TGTGCCAGCAGCCCCCGGACAGGGGAACCCTCTGGGGCCAACGTCCTGACTTTC
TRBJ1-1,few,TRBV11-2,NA,CASSLAYREGAFF,TGTGCCAGCAGCTTAGCCTACAGGGAGGGGGCTTTCTTT
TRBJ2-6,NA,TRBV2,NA,CASSEEGGWAGANVLTF,TGTGCCAGCAGTGAAGAAGGGGGATGGGCTGGGGCCAACGTCCTGACTTTC
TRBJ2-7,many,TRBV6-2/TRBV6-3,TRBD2,CASSRLAGAHEQYF,TGTGCCAGCAGTCGACTAGCGGGGGCCCACGAGCAGTACTTC
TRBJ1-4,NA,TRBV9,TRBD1,CASTRTGRSEKLFF,TGTGCCAGCACGAGGACAGGCCGGAGTGAAAAACTGTTTTTT
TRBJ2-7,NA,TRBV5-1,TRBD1,CASSLQGVEQYF,TGCGCCAGCAGCTTGCAGGGGGTCGAGCAGTACTTC
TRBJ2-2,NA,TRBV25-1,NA,CASSEGDTGELFF,TGTGCCAGCAGTGAGGGGGACACCGGGGAGCTGTTTTTT
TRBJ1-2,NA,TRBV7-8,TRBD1,CASSPRTGMDYGYTF,TGTGCCAGCAGCCCCCGGACAGGGATGGACTATGGCTACACCTTC
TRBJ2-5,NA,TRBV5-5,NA,CASSRANQETQYF,TGTGCCAGCAGCCGGGCCAACCAAGAGACCCAGTACTTC
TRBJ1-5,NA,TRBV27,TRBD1,CASSTGTGDGQPQHF,TGTGCCAGCAGTACAGGGACAGGGGATGGTCAGCCCCAGCATTTT
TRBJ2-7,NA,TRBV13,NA,CASSLGHVYEQYF,TGTGCCAGCAGCTTGGGACATGTCTACGAGCAGTACTTC
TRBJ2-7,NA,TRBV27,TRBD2,CASSPLRRGLAVSYEQYF,TGTGCCAGCAGTCCGCTTCGACGTGGACTAGCGGTCTCCTACGAGCAGTACTTC
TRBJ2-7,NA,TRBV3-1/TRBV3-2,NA,CASSLNSGRGYEQYF,TGTGCCAGCAGCCTAAACTCTGGACGGGGCTACGAGCAGTACTTC
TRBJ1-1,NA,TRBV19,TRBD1,CATVGGQGPTEAFF,TGTGCCACGGTGGGGGGACAGGGTCCCACTGAAGCTTTCTTT
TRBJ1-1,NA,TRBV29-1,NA,CSSPSTLGGRRAEAFF,TGCAGCTCCCCCTCTACCCTCGGGGGGCGAAGGGCTGAAGCTTTCTTT
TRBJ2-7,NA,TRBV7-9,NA,CASSLVRTTARTDEQYF,TGTGCCAGCAGCTTAGTCCGAACAACCGCCAGGACGGACGAGCAGTACTTC
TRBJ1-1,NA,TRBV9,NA,CASSKQSLGTEAFF,TGTGCCAGCAGCAAACAGTCTCTTGGCACTGAAGCTTTCTTT
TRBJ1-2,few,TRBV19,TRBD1,CASTPRQGDGYTF,TGTGCCAGTACCCCAAGACAGGGTGATGGCTACACCTTC
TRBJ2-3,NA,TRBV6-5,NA,CASRGGAYTDTQYF,TGTGCCAGCAGGGGGGGTGCGTACACAGATACGCAGTATTTT
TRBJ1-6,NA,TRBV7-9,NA,CASSFWAASYNSPLHF,TGTGCCAGCAGCTTTTGGGCTGCAAGCTATAATTCACCCCTCCACTTT
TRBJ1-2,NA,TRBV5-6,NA,CASSLELGSPGIGYTF,TGTGCCAGCAGCTTGGAGTTGGGCAGCCCTGGGATTGGCTACACCTTC
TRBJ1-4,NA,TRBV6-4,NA,CASSDRGPFSTNEKLFF,TGTGCCAGCAGTGACAGGGGCCCTTTCTCAACTAATGAAAAACTGTTTTTT
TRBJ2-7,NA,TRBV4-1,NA,CASSPPGDDEQYF,TGCGCCAGCAGCCCCCCAGGAGACGACGAGCAGTACTTC
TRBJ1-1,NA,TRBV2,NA,CASILINTEAFF,TGTGCCAGCATTTTGATTAACACTGAAGCTTTCTTT
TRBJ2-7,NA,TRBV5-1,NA,CASSLGHLPSYEQYF,TGCGCCAGCAGCTTGGGCCACCTTCCCTCCTACGAGCAGTACTTC
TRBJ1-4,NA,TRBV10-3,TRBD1,CAISGRGAEKLFF,TGTGCCATCAGTGGCAGGGGGGCTGAAAAACTGTTTTTT
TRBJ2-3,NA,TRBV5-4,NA,CASSTVGEDTQYF,TGTGCCAGCAGCACGGTCGGGGAAGATACGCAGTATTTT
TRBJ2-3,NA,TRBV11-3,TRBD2,CASSRGRGGAADTQYF,TGTGCCAGCAGCCGGGGGCGGGGGGGCGCGGCAGATACGCAGTATTTT
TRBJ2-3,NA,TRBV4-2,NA,CASSRESRTDTQYF,TGTGCCAGCAGCCGAGAGAGTCGGACAGATACGCAGTATTTT
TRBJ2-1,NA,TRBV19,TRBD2,CASSIPGGGRRFF,TGTGCCAGTAGTATCCCCGGGGGGGGCCGGCGGTTCTTC
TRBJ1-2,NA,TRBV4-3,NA,CASSQSRGAYGYTF,TGCGCCAGCAGCCAGTCACGCGGAGCCTATGGCTACACCTTC
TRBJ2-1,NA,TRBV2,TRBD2,CASSPAGGHSEQFF,TGTGCCAGCAGTCCCGCGGGGGGGCACAGTGAGCAGTTCTTC
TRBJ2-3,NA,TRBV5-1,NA,CASSPLQGFADTQYF,TGCGCCAGCAGCCCACTTCAGGGATTTGCAGATACGCAGTATTTT
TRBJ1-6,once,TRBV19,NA,CASSLTGVSPLHF,TGTGCCAGTAGCCTCACAGGTGTTTCACCCCTCCACTTT
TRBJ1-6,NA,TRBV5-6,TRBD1,CASSSGQGWDSPLHF,TGTGCCAGCAGCTCGGGACAGGGGTGGGATTCACCCCTCCACTTT
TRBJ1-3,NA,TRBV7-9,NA,CASSLVGGVGNTIYF,TGTGCCAGCAGCTTAGTAGGTGGCGTGGGAAACACCATATATTTT
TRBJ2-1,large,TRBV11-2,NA,CASSPRSWASYNEQFF,TGTGCCAGCAGCCCAAGGTCGTGGGCATCCTACAATGAGCAGTTCTTC
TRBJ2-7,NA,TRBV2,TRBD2,CASSSGGFSYEQYF,TGTGCCAGCAGTAGCGGGGGCTTCTCCTACGAGCAGTACTTC
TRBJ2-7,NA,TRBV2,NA,CASSEQGLSYEQYF,TGTGCCAGCAGTGAACAGGGCCTCTCCTACGAGCAGTACTTC
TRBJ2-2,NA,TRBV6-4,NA,CASRQGVGELFF,TGTGCCAGCAGGCAGGGTGTCGGGGAGCTGTTTTTT
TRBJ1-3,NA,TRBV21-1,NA,CASSKPLQGSVYSGNTIYF,TGTGCCAGCAGCAAACCCCTACAGGGCTCGGTCTACTCTGGAAACACCATATATTTT
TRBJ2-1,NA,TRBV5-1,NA,CASSLNGGTSGNEQFF,TGCGCCAGCAGCTTGAATGGGGGGACCTCCGGGAATGAGCAGTTCTTC
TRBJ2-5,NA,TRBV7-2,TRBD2,CASSLGLAGVETQYF,TGTGCCAGCAGCTTAGGGCTAGCGGGGGTAGAGACCCAGTACTTC
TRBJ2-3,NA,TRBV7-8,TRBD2,CASSLVSGGVTSTDTQYF,TGTGCCAGCAGCTTAGTGAGCGGGGGGGTTACTAGCACAGATACGCAGTATTTT